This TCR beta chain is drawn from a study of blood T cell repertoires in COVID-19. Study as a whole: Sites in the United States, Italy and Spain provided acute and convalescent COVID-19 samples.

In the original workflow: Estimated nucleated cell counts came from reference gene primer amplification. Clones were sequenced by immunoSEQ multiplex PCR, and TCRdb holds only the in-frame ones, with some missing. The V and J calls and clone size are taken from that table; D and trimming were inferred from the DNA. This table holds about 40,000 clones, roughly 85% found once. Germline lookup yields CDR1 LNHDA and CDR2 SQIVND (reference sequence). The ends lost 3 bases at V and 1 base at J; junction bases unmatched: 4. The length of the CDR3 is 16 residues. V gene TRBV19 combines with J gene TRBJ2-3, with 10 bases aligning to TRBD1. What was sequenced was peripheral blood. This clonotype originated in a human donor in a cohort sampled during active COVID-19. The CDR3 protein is CASSMRTGGRTDTQYF. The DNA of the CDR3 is TGTGCCAGTAGTATGAGGACAGGGGGGCGCACAGATACGCAGTATTTT. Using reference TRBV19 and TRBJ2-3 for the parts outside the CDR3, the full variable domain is DGGITQSPKYLFRKEGQNVTLSCEQNLNHDAMYWYRQDPGQGLRLIYYSQIVNDFQKGDIAEGYSVSREKKESFPLTVTSAQKNPTAFYLCASSMRTGGRTDTQYFGPGTRLTVL.